This TCR beta chain was found in a study of T cells in Graves' hyperthyroidism and ophthalmopathy (dated by TCRdb to between 2019 and 2020). Broadly, across the study: Peripheral blood was collected at initial diagnosis, before any treatment. TCR V-J signatures able to tell the groups apart were searched for in a discovery cohort of 90 to 100 patients, of whom over 40 had Graves' ophthalmopathy and around 58 had stable Graves' hyperthyroidism. Prospective prediction of ophthalmopathy was tested in an independent validation cohort of 18 to 20 hyperthyroidism patients and 15 to 17 patients who later progressed to ophthalmopathy. The approximately 100 discovery patients were randomly split 7:3 into training and test sets. The study also compared thyroid tissue and blood T-cell repertoires from 6 or 7 Graves' hyperthyroidism patients. After blood sampling, hyperthyroidism patients were treated with methimazole at a starting dose of 30 mg daily, and ophthalmopathy patients were treated with high-dose intravenous methylprednisolone. According to the paper, TCR Vbeta CDR3 sequencing was carried out on 120 to 150 peripheral blood samples, which came from fewer than 50 ophthalmopathy, fewer than 80 hyperthyroidism and approximately 17 progressor patients.

V is trimmed back by 5 bases and J by 4 bases, and the junction contains 5 bases that no gene match accounts for. CDR1 SGHTS and CDR2 YDEGEE are derived from the germline V gene. The CDR3 contains 13 residues, cysteine and phenylalanine counted. The CDR3 DNA has 39 bases and is translated from base 1. General findings and caveats noted by the study authors: No statistical method was used to set the sample size in advance, and investigators knew the group allocation. Most expanded thyroid clonotypes (frequency above 0.001) were also detected in blood, a finding suggesting that blood repertoires may reflect thyroid immune responses. In validation, the model predicted progression to ophthalmopathy with roughly 66% sensitivity and 72% to 85% specificity, a median of 6.5 months before onset. A model built on a 13 V-J signature distinguished ophthalmopathy from stable hyperthyroidism, reaching about 88% sensitivity and about 81% specificity in cross-validation and 80%/75% in testing.

Amplification of TCR beta CDR3 regions was carried out from RNA transcripts. The first round of RT-PCR for the TCR CDR3 was performed with the HTBI primer set and the Qiagen OneStep RT-PCR kit. The libraries were constructed in a second round of multiplex PCR and then size-selected and purified. Libraries were sequenced paired-end with 100 bp reads on an Illumina HiSeq2000. The source study handled its data this way. Raw data were processed with SOAPnuke, discarding reads with adapters, uncalled bases, mean Phred below 15, or no exact constant-primer or identifier match. COPE v1.2.5 was used to merge the high-quality paired reads, and each unique nucleotide sequence was defined as a clonotype. Clonotypes were aligned to IMGT TRBV, TRBD and TRBJ reference segments using MiTCR v1.1. The analysis was restricted to V-J combinations with a frequency above 0.0001, which together covered 99.2% of the repertoires. The TCS score was defined as the ratio of F50 (clonal expansion) to E x V (chaos), calculated using BLOSUM62-based TCRdist between CDR3 peptides within each V-J. Welch's t-statistics and random forest reduced just over 500 V-J features to some 14, which were used in a naive Bayes classifier (R e1071). Using fastp at Q25 and MiXCR, TCRdb reprocessed the public reads and kept productive beta chains. Merged by CDR3 protein, the rows form single entries marked with the most common genes and DNA. The V and J calls shown here were made by TCRdb, not taken from the authors' results. This sample has more than 300,000 distinct CDR3 sequences in its table, and roughly 17% of those were observed once. The ten largest clones represent about a third of the sample.

The hyperthyroidism patients were between 18 and 65 years old and newly diagnosed, with a disease duration of less than 2 months. Exclusion was applied to patients with uncontrolled infections, other autoimmune diseases, pregnancy or lactation. Diagnoses relied on clinical symptoms, serum thyroxine and TRAb, thyroid ultrasound and orbital computed tomography. Blood from progressor patients was drawn when they were first diagnosed with hyperthyroidism, before any ophthalmopathy symptoms appeared. Ficoll-Paque density gradient centrifugation was used to isolate PBMCs from 8 to 10 ml of fresh peripheral blood. Progressor patients were initially diagnosed with Graves' hyperthyroidism and developed ophthalmopathy during follow-up. Trizol reagent was used to extract total RNA, and RNA quality was then checked on an Agilent 2100 Bioanalyzer. This clonotype has a count of ten or more. This clone's antigen is unknown. Per-nucleotide qualities are absent, and no much larger clonotype sits a single base away.

Material for sequencing was blood. This receptor chain uses TRBV5-8 and TRBJ2-5, with 7 bases in between that match TRBD1. This clonotype originated in a woman between 25 and 40 years old with Graves' hyperthyroidism that later progressed to Graves' ophthalmopathy. The CDR3 protein is CASRRQGTETQYF. The DNA reads as follows: TGTGCCAGCAGACGACAGGGCACAGAGACCCAGTACTTC. Where the CDR3 stops, the reference TRBV5-8 and TRBJ2-5 genes take over; the full variable domain is EAGVTQSPTHLIKTRGQQATLRCSPISGHTSVYWYQQALGLGLQFLLWYDEGEERNRGNFPPRFSGRQFPNYSSELNVNALELEDSALYLCASRRQGTETQYFGPGTRLLVL.